The rows below give T cell receptor beta chains drawn from one sample of a study of T cell responses to AZD1222 COVID-19 vaccine. Only in-frame clones appear in the TCRdb table, and some are missing; sequencing was by immunoSEQ multiplex PCR. Here the sample spans around 130,000 clones, 85% to 95% being singletons. The sequenced sample was peripheral blood, obtained on day 0 of AZD1222 vaccination. Source of these receptors: an adult in good health. The CDR3 runs from the conserved cysteine through the conserved F or W. D genes are given only for firm matches. Rows may omit the clone size; those that give it use once, few, many or a size class.

J,size,V,D,DNA,CDR3
TRBJ1-2,NA,TRBV12-3/TRBV12-4,NA,TGTGCCAGCAGTAAGACGGTTCAGCATGGCTACACCTTC,CASSKTVQHGYTF
TRBJ2-7,NA,TRBV7-9,NA,TGTGCCAGCAGCTTACCATCCTCGAGGGGCGAGCAGTACTTC,CASSLPSSRGEQYF
TRBJ1-2,NA,TRBV19,TRBD1,TGTGCCAGTAGGGACAGGGGGCTTGATGGTGGCTACACCTTC,CASRDRGLDGGYTF
TRBJ1-1,NA,TRBV9,NA,TGTGCCAGCAGCGTAGATACAGGGATTGAAGCTTTCTTT,CASSVDTGIEAFF
TRBJ1-1,once,TRBV6-1,NA,TGTGCCAGCAGTGAAGTGTCCGGGGAGAACACTGAAGCTTTCTTT,CASSEVSGENTEAFF
TRBJ1-2,NA,TRBV6-5,NA,TGTGCCAGCAGTTACTCCTCGACCGGGGGCGCGGGGGGCTACACCTTC,CASSYSSTGGAGGYTF
TRBJ1-2,NA,TRBV7-2,TRBD1,TGTGCCAGCAGCTTTGGGACAGGGGGCTCTGGCTACACCTTC,CASSFGTGGSGYTF
TRBJ1-2,NA,TRBV19,TRBD1,TGTGCCAGTAGTCCCAGCTGGACAGGAGGAGGCTACACCTTC,CASSPSWTGGGYTF
TRBJ1-1,NA,TRBV5-4,NA,TGTGCCAGCAGCTGGGGCCAGAACACTGAAGCTTTCTTT,CASSWGQNTEAFF
TRBJ1-2,NA,TRBV10-3,NA,TGTGCCAGCCGAGACAGATCTAACTATGGCTACACCTTC,CASRDRSNYGYTF
TRBJ1-2,once,TRBV5-1,NA,TGCGCCAGCAGCCCGGAGGGGGGTTCTGGCTACACCTTC,CASSPEGGSGYTF
TRBJ1-4,NA,TRBV6-5,NA,TGTGCCAGCGCGGCAGGAGGAAGTAATGAAAAACTGTTTTTT,CASAAGGSNEKLFF
TRBJ2-7,NA,TRBV10-3,NA,TGTGCCATCAGTGAGACAGGGGAGCAGTACTTC,CAISETGEQYF
TRBJ1-1,NA,TRBV20-1,NA,TGCAGTGCTTTGCGGGACACTGAAGCTTTCTTT,CSALRDTEAFF
TRBJ1-1,NA,TRBV5-6,NA,TGTGCCAGCAGCAGGGGATGGTCAGGGAACACTGAAGCTTTCTTT,CASSRGWSGNTEAFF
TRBJ1-1,once,TRBV5-1,NA,TGCGCCAGCAGCTTGGCCGGACCCTTGAACACTGAAGCTTTCTTT,CASSLAGPLNTEAFF
TRBJ1-1,NA,TRBV6-5,NA,TGTGCCAGCAGTTCCCCTCTTCGGAACGAAGCTTTCTTT,CASSSPLRNEAFF
TRBJ1-1,NA,TRBV2,NA,TGTGCCAGCAGTGAAGTAGGACACCTACTAGACACTGAAGCTTTCTTT,CASSEVGHLLDTEAFF
TRBJ1-2,NA,TRBV30,TRBD1,TGTGCCTGGAGTGTAAGGCAGGGGGCTTGGGGCTACACCTTC,CAWSVRQGAWGYTF
TRBJ2-5,NA,TRBV20-1,NA,TGCAGTGCTAGTACGGAAGAGACCCAGTACTTC,CSASTEETQYF
TRBJ1-2,NA,TRBV11-2,NA,TGTGCCAGCAGCTTAGGGGGGCTGGATGGCTACACCTTC,CASSLGGLDGYTF
TRBJ1-1,once,TRBV11-3,NA,TGTGCCAGCAGCTTAGGACGGACGAACACTGAAGCTTTCTTT,CASSLGRTNTEAFF
TRBJ1-2,NA,TRBV10-2,NA,TGCGCCAGCAGTTATAGCTATGGCTACACCTTC,CASSYSYGYTF
TRBJ1-5,NA,TRBV19,TRBD1,TGTGCCAGTAGTATAGGGGCAGGGGGAGATCAGCCCCAGCATTTT,CASSIGAGGDQPQHF
TRBJ1-1,NA,TRBV7-9,TRBD1,TGTGCCAGCAGCCTCCAGGGGGCCCTGAACACTGAAGCTTTCTTT,CASSLQGALNTEAFF
TRBJ2-5,NA,TRBV5-1,TRBD2,TGCGCCAGCAGCCTACTAGCGGGGGGCCAAGAGACCCAGTACTTC,CASSLLAGGQETQYF
TRBJ2-1,NA,TRBV7-9,TRBD1,TGTGCCAGCAGCTCACAGGGGGGATCCTACAATGAGCAGTTCTTC,CASSSQGGSYNEQFF
TRBJ1-2,NA,TRBV14,NA,TGTGCCAGCAGCTTGACTAGAGGGTTGGGGAACTATGGCTACACCTTC,CASSLTRGLGNYGYTF
TRBJ1-5,NA,TRBV10-3,NA,TGTGCCATCAGGGGACGAGATCAGCCCCAGCATTTT,CAIRGRDQPQHF
TRBJ1-3,NA,TRBV24-1,TRBD1,TGTGCTTCACCGGGGACAGAGCCCCACTCTGGAAACACCATATATTTT,CASPGTEPHSGNTIYF
TRBJ1-1,NA,TRBV10-2,NA,TGCGCCAGCGCTGGGCGGGGGCTGAACACTGAAGCTTTCTTT,CASAGRGLNTEAFF
TRBJ2-3,once,TRBV6-5,NA,TGTGCCAGCGGGCCCCAGGGCAGCCACATCGGGGGGCAGTATTTT,CASGPQGSHIGGQYF
TRBJ1-1,NA,TRBV2,NA,TGTGCCAGCAGTGTCCCCGGACGAAGGACGAACACTGAAGCTTTCTTT,CASSVPGRRTNTEAFF
TRBJ1-1,NA,TRBV19,NA,TGTGCCAGTAGTATCTCGGACGGTGGATTTGGTACTGAAGCTTTCTTT,CASSISDGGFGTEAFF
TRBJ2-3,NA,TRBV20-1,NA,TGCAGTGCTAGTATTGATCCAGATACGCAGTATTTT,CSASIDPDTQYF
TRBJ1-1,NA,TRBV27,TRBD1,TGTGCCAGCAGTTCTGGACAGGGGGCGAACACTGAAGCTTTCTTT,CASSSGQGANTEAFF
TRBJ1-2,NA,TRBV19,NA,TGTGCCAGTAAGAGGTATGCTGTTGGTTCTAACTATGGCTACACCTTC,CASKRYAVGSNYGYTF
TRBJ1-1,NA,TRBV7-8,TRBD1,TGTGCCAGCAGCCCCCGGACAGGGGGATGGGGGAACACTGAAGCTTTCTTT,CASSPRTGGWGNTEAFF
TRBJ2-1,NA,TRBV6-4,TRBD1,TGTGCCAGCAGTGCTAAAATCCCGACAGGGGATGAGCAGTTCTTC,CASSAKIPTGDEQFF
TRBJ1-2,NA,TRBV6-6,TRBD1,TGTGCCAGCAGTCCGAACCGGGACAGGGGGCATAGCTATGGCTACACCTTC,CASSPNRDRGHSYGYTF
TRBJ2-3,NA,TRBV7-2,NA,TGTGCCAGCAGCCTCTACACAGATACGCAGTATTTT,CASSLYTDTQYF
TRBJ2-1,once,TRBV3-1/TRBV3-2,TRBD2,TGTGCCAGCAGCCTAGGACTAGCGGGGGGCGGCGAGCAGTTCTTC,CASSLGLAGGGEQFF
TRBJ2-3,NA,TRBV10-1,TRBD2,TGCGCCAGCAGTGAGGAAGCGGGGGGCACAGATACGCAGTATTTT,CASSEEAGGTDTQYF
TRBJ2-5,NA,TRBV5-4,NA,TGTGCCAGCAGCTATTGGACGGAAGAGACCCAGTACTTC,CASSYWTEETQYF
TRBJ2-5,NA,TRBV5-1,NA,TGCGCCAGCAGCTTGATAGGGTGGGCAGGGGAGACCCAGTACTTC,CASSLIGWAGETQYF
TRBJ2-5,NA,TRBV18,TRBD1,TGTGCCAGCTCACCTTCCGACAGGGCCCAAGAGACCCAGTACTTC,CASSPSDRAQETQYF
TRBJ2-5,NA,TRBV21-1,NA,TGTGCCAGCAGCAAGGGAGGGCTTCAAGAGACCCAGTACTTC,CASSKGGLQETQYF